What follows are 20 T cell receptor beta chains derived from one specimen sequenced in a study of blood T cell repertoires in COVID-19. TCRdb's table, derived via immunoSEQ multiplex PCR, lists solely in-frame clones and lacks some. Of about 69,000 clones listed, more than 85% are singletons. Source material: peripheral blood. These receptor sequences come from a woman aged 60-75 years with active COVID-19.

V is TRBV10-1 and J is TRBJ2-1; D unclear. This CDR3 is built from 13 residues. Per the germline V gene, CDR1 is WNHNN and CDR2 is SYGVQD (reference sequence). Trimming pared 7 bases from V and 9 bases from J, leaving 16 bases between. DNA for the CDR3: TGCGCCAGCACTAACATCCCCGGCGGTGAGCAGTTCTTC. It translates to CASTNIPGGEQFF.

This chain uses TRBV5-6 with TRBJ1-1, with D hard to call. The length of the CDR3 is 13 residues. CDR1 and CDR2 from the germline V gene are SGHDT and YYEEEE. The ends were cut back, 4 bases at V and 0 bases at J, with 7 bases in the middle. CDR3 in DNA: TGTGCCAGCAGCGCGGCCATGAACACTGAAGCTTTCTTT. Translated, it gives CASSAAMNTEAFF. The whole variable domain, remainder taken from reference TRBV5-6 and TRBJ1-1, is DAGVTQSPTHLIKTRGQQVTLRCSPKSGHDTVSWYQQALGQGPQFIFQYYEEEERQRGNFPDRFSGHQFPNYSSELNVNALLLGDSALYLCASSAAMNTEAFFGQGTRLTVV.

V is TRBV7-9 and J is TRBJ2-3; D possibly corresponds to TRBD2 (5 bases). From germline, CDR1 is SEHNR and CDR2 FQNEAQ (reference sequence). This CDR3 is 17 amino acids long. Trimming took 5 bases from V and 0 from J, leaving 18 bases between them. Here the CDR3 DNA reads TGTGCCAGCAGCCCTCGGTTCTCGGGGTATAGCACAGATACGCAGTATTTT. It specifies CASSPRFSGYSTDTQYF.

The chain carries TRBV19 and TRBJ2-6; D unresolved. The CDR3 extends over 13 amino acids. Germline values: CDR1 LNHDA, CDR2 SQIVND (reference sequence). V lost 6 bases, J lost 3 bases, and 6 bases lay in between. Here the CDR3 DNA reads TGTGCCAGTAGGTGGCTTGGGGCCAACGTCCTGACTTTC. Residues: CASRWLGANVLTF.

This clone was seen a single time. The V gene is TRBV30, the J gene TRBJ2-7; no reliable D call. The germline CDR1 and CDR2 sequences are GTSNPN and SVGIG (reference sequence). The CDR3 is 12 amino acids. Deletions cut 0 bases from V and 3 bases from J, with 6 bases between. CDR3 in amino acids: CAWSVFSYEQYF. In DNA, the CDR3 is TGTGCCTGGAGTGTCTTCAGCTACGAGCAGTACTTC.

The chain is built from TRBV7-9 and TRBJ2-1; TRBD2 might be the D (5 bases). V dropped 5 bases and J dropped 7 bases, with 15 bases sitting between them. The CDR3 is 14 residues long. Germline values: CDR1 SEHNR, CDR2 FQNEAQ (reference sequence). This chain's CDR3 is CASSRPSTRNEQFF. The CDR3, as DNA: TGTGCCAGCAGCCGCCCCTCCACTAGGAATGAGCAGTTCTTC.

The gene calls are TRBV5-6 and TRBJ2-7; D not certain. Germline V gene lookup returns CDR1 SGHDT and CDR2 YYEEEE. The CDR3 covers 14 residues. Trimming shortened V by 2 bases and J by 0 bases, and 9 bases separated the two germline ends. This chain's CDR3 is CASSFGIGSYEQYF. CDR3 DNA sequence: TGTGCCAGCAGCTTCGGTATCGGCTCCTACGAGCAGTACTTC.

V is TRBV18 and J is TRBJ2-1; D perhaps matches TRBD2 (5 bases). This CDR3 is 13 amino acids long. With 3 bases removed from V and 5 bases from J, the gap between germline ends came to 8 bases. Germline CDR1 reads KGHSH; CDR2 reads LQKENI. CDR3 in DNA: TGTGCCAGCTCACCGCCGGGAAACAATGAGCAGTTCTTC. As protein: CASSPPGNNEQFF.

CDR3: CASSQQTAPVSNQPQHF. The CDR3 region has the DNA TGTGCCAGCAGCCAGCAAACAGCACCCGTTAGCAATCAGCCCCAGCATTTT. J is TRBJ1-5 and V is TRBV4-2; no firm D call. The V gene lost 3 bases and the J gene lost 0 bases, with 15 bases spanning the gap. CDR3 length equals 17 residues. Germline V lookup: CDR1 LGHNA, CDR2 YNFKEQ.

This chain uses TRBV28 with TRBJ1-5, with D perhaps TRBD1 (6 bases). V was cut by 7 bases and J by 1 base, with 11 bases left in between. Germline V gene lookup returns CDR1 MDHEN and CDR2 SYDVKM. There are 14 residues in the CDR3. CDR3 in amino acids: CASTRGGSNQPQHF. The CDR3 nucleotides are TGTGCCAGCACCCGAGGGGGAAGCAATCAGCCCCAGCATTTT. The complete variable domain, with remaining parts taken from reference TRBV28 and TRBJ1-5, reads DVKVTQSSRYLVKRTGEKVFLECVQDMDHENMFWYRQDPGLGLRLIYFSYDVKMKEKGDIPEGYSVSREKKERFSLILESASTNQTSMYLCASTRGGSNQPQHFGDGTRLSIL.

The chain couples TRBV30 to TRBJ2-1; TRBD2 aligns across 7 bases. Germline V gives CDR1 GTSNPN, CDR2 SVGIG (reference sequence). This CDR3 contains 13 residues. With 2 bases clipped from V and 9 bases from J, the junction kept 7 bases outside the gene matches. Here the CDR3 DNA reads TGTGCCTGGAGTAGCGGGATCACAAGTGAGCAGTTCTTC. As protein: CAWSSGITSEQFF.

The chain couples TRBV11-2 to TRBJ2-1; 11 bases match TRBD2. CDR1 and CDR2 (germline): SGHAT, FQNNGV. V lost 5 bases to trimming and J lost 9 bases; unmatched junction nucleotides: 9. The CDR3 runs 15 residues. CDR3 sequence reads: CASSPQTSGISEQFF. CDR3 DNA sequence: TGTGCCAGCAGCCCCCAGACTAGCGGGATCAGTGAGCAGTTCTTC.

The J gene is TRBJ2-5, the V gene TRBV11-3; D gene unclear. There are 12 residues in the CDR3. CDR1 and CDR2 (germline): SGHNT, YENEEA. The V end was cut by 0 bases, the J end by 5 bases, with 4 bases between. The CDR3 reads CASSLDGETQYF. For the CDR3, the DNA is TGTGCCAGCAGCTTAGACGGGGAGACCCAGTACTTC.

The V call is TRBV5-5, the J call TRBJ1-5, with D possibly matching TRBD1 (5 bases). Trimming removed 4 bases at V and 0 bases at J, with 8 bases between. The CDR3 covers 14 residues. Germline lookup yields CDR1 SGHKS and CDR2 YYEKEE (reference sequence). CDR3 nucleotides: TGTGCCAGCAGCCGACAGACTAGCAATCAGCCCCAGCATTTT. It specifies CASSRQTSNQPQHF.

The chain uses TRBV7-2 and TRBJ1-2; TRBD1 matches at 9 bases. The J segment lost 7 bases and the V segment lost 1 base, leaving 10 bases of the junction unmatched. The CDR3 covers 16 residues. CDR1 is SGHTA, CDR2 FQGNSA, per germline. CDR3 residues: CASSLVGTGTLGGYTF. The CDR3 nucleotides read TGTGCCAGCAGCTTAGTTGGGACAGGGACGTTGGGTGGCTACACCTTC.

This chain links TRBV7-7 with TRBJ2-5; the match to TRBD1 covers 8 bases. Germline CDR1 SSHAT, CDR2 FNYEAQ (reference sequence). J lost 2 bases, V lost 4 bases, and 3 bases had no gene match. The CDR3 runs to 14 residues. CDR3 coding DNA: TGTGCCAGCAGCTCTACAGGGGGGCAAGAGACCCAGTACTTC. This translates into CASSSTGGQETQYF.

The chain is built from TRBV6-2 or TRBV6-3 and TRBJ1-6; TRBD1 matches 10 bases. The CDR3 sequence is 17 residues long. Per germline, CDR1 MNHEY and CDR2 SVGEGT. V lost 5 bases to trimming and J lost 7 bases; unmatched junction nucleotides: 11. Here the CDR3 reads CASSLRGTGAGNSPLHF. For the CDR3, the DNA is TGTGCCAGCAGTCTCCGGGGGACAGGGGCCGGGAATTCACCCCTCCACTTT.

This chain uses TRBV18 with TRBJ2-7, with D possibly matching TRBD2 (5 bases). The germline V gene has CDR1 KGHSH and CDR2 LQKENI. V dropped 6 bases and J dropped 2 bases, with 20 bases sitting between them. This CDR3 spans 16 amino acids. In DNA, the CDR3 is TGTGCCAGCTCCCCGAGGGCGGGCCCGATTACCTACGAGCAGTACTTC. Its protein product is CASSPRAGPITYEQYF.

J is TRBJ2-1 and V is TRBV2, with D perhaps matching TRBD2 (6 bases). The germline gives CDR1 SNHLY, CDR2 FYNNEI. The CDR3 covers 14 residues. The ends were cut back, 6 bases at V and 8 bases at J, with 17 bases in the middle. DNA of the CDR3: TGTGCCAGCAGGTTAGCGGCTCGGCGGGATGAGCAGTTCTTC. This encodes CASRLAARRDEQFF.

The V call is TRBV18, the J call TRBJ1-2, with D possibly TRBD1 on 5 matching bases. The CDR3 sequence is 15 residues long. Germline loops: CDR1 KGHSH, CDR2 LQKENI. Trimming removed 2 bases at V and 4 bases at J, with 14 bases between. This CDR3 is CASSPSQGDRYGYTF. CDR3 nucleotide sequence: TGTGCCAGCTCACCAAGTCAGGGTGATCGCTATGGCTACACCTTC.